The 32 T cell receptor beta chains listed next were all sequenced from one sample in a study of cytomegalovirus exposure and HLA in healthy donors. The PCR contained 60 Vbeta and 13 Jbeta primers. Assay used: immunoSEQ multiplex PCR; TCRdb lists only in-frame clones, some missing. The repertoire holds 90,000 to 100,000 clones, with roughly four fifths as singletons. The specimen sequenced was PBMCs. The source is a woman in her fifties or sixties in good health and CMV-seropositive.

This chain uses TRBV10-3 with TRBJ1-2; possible D gene TRBD1, 5 bases. CDR1 is ENHRY, CDR2 SYGVKD, per germline. V lost 1 base and J lost 4, with 16 bases in between. This CDR3 is 16 amino acids long. The DNA for the CDR3 is TGTGCCATCAGTGAGTTTGGGACTGGCGTAGGCTATGGCTACACCTTC. Residues: CAISEFGTGVGYGYTF.

V and J are TRBV7-8 and TRBJ2-1; a weak D match, TRBD1 (6 bases). The ends were cut back, 5 bases at V and 12 bases at J, with 20 bases in the middle. Looked up from germline, CDR1 is SGHVS and CDR2 is FQNEAQ. This CDR3 region has 14 residues. The CDR3 region has the DNA TGTGCCAGCAGCCGGGACAACCGGTTAGGAGGGCAGTTCTTC. This sequence encodes CASSRDNRLGGQFF. The variable domain in full, completed from reference TRBV7-8 and TRBJ2-1, reads GAGVSQSPRYKVAKRGQDVALRCDPISGHVSLFWYQQALGQGPEFLTYFQNEAQLDKSGLPSDRFFAERPEGSVSTLKIQRTQQEDSAVYLCASSRDNRLGGQFFGPGTRLTVL.

The rearrangement uses TRBV15 and TRBJ2-2; D gene uncertain. Trimming shortened V by 0 bases and J by 8 bases, and 13 bases separated the two germline ends. The V gene's germline CDR1 is LNHNV and CDR2 YYDKDF (reference sequence). The CDR3 runs 15 residues. Written as DNA, the CDR3 is TGTGCCACCAGCAGAGATCACCGGGTTTGGGGGGAGCTGTTTTTT. Its translation: CATSRDHRVWGELFF. Drawing the rest from reference TRBV15 and TRBJ2-2, the complete variable domain is DAMVIQNPRYQVTQFGKPVTLSCSQTLNHNVMYWYQQKSSQAPKLLFHYYDKDFNNEADTPDNFQSRRPNTSFCFLDIRSPGLGDTAMYLCATSRDHRVWGELFFGEGSRLTVL.

This rearrangement joins TRBV2 to TRBJ2-3; 8 nucleotides align to TRBD1. The V gene end was trimmed by 7 bases and the J gene end by 2 bases; junction bases not matched to a gene: 20. This CDR3 region has 19 residues. Germline V gene sequence: CDR1 SNHLY, CDR2 FYNNEI. The CDR3 is CASMTLGDRGKGDTDTQYF. CDR3 nucleotide sequence: TGTGCCAGCATGACGTTGGGAGACAGGGGCAAGGGGGACACAGATACGCAGTATTTT.

J is TRBJ2-2 and V is TRBV11-3; 13 positions agree with TRBD2. CDR1 is SGHNT and CDR2 is YENEEA in the germline V gene. Trimming removed 5 bases from V and 4 bases from J; junction bases left unmatched: 13. CDR3 length: 19 residues. This CDR3 reads CASSAYKLAGGTGTGELFF. The CDR3, as DNA: TGTGCCAGCAGCGCCTACAAACTAGCGGGAGGGACGGGCACCGGGGAGCTGTTTTTT.

V is TRBV7-8 and J is TRBJ2-2, with TRBD2 matching over 7 bases. CDR1 and CDR2 from the germline V gene are SGHVS and FQNEAQ. V lost 5 bases, J lost 6 bases, and 3 bases stayed unmatched. This CDR3 is built from 13 residues. CDR3 region: CASSPREAGELFF. The CDR3 coding sequence is TGTGCCAGCAGCCCCCGGGAGGCCGGGGAGCTGTTTTTT.

The chain couples TRBV28 to TRBJ2-7, with TRBD1 matching 8 bases. Germline V CDR1 and CDR2: MDHEN, SYDVKM. The J segment lost 7 bases and the V segment lost 6 bases, leaving 8 bases of the junction unmatched. The CDR3 has 13 amino acids. The CDR3 spells CASRTDRAREQYF. As DNA, the CDR3 is TGTGCCAGCAGAACGGACAGGGCGCGGGAGCAGTACTTC. Complete variable domain (other parts from reference TRBV28 and TRBJ2-7): DVKVTQSSRYLVKRTGEKVFLECVQDMDHENMFWYRQDPGLGLRLIYFSYDVKMKEKGDIPEGYSVSREKKERFSLILESASTNQTSMYLCASRTDRAREQYFGPGTRLTVT.

This chain uses TRBV7-9 with TRBJ2-7, with TRBD2 matching 10 bases. With 4 bases clipped from V and 4 bases from J, the junction kept 13 bases outside the gene matches. This CDR3 spans 17 amino acids. CDR1 is SEHNR and CDR2 is FQNEAQ in the germline V gene (reference sequence). CDR3 nucleotides: TGTGCCAGCAGCTCTGAGACTAGCGGGCTTGGTATATACGAGCAGTACTTC. Encoded protein: CASSSETSGLGIYEQYF.

The chain links TRBV5-6 to TRBJ1-2; tentatively, D is TRBD1 (5 bases). The germline V gene has CDR1 SGHDT and CDR2 YYEEEE. Trimming stripped 4 bases from V and 10 bases from J, with 14 bases between. This CDR3 has 12 amino acids. CDR3 amino acids: CASSPGLTIYTF. The CDR3 DNA follows: TGTGCCAGCAGCCCGGGACTGACTATCTACACCTTC.

V gene TRBV4-2 combines with J gene TRBJ2-3; maybe TRBD2 (6 bases). The V end was cut by 3 bases, the J end by 0 bases, with 13 bases between. Looked up from germline, CDR1 is LGHNA and CDR2 is YNFKEQ. This CDR3 has 16 residues. CDR3 amino acids: CASSQEGRGSTDTQYF. CDR3 DNA: TGTGCCAGCAGCCAGGAGGGGCGAGGAAGCACAGATACGCAGTATTTT.

The table lists this clone with a few counts. The chain uses TRBV4-1 and TRBJ2-7, with 8 bases matching TRBD2. The CDR3 sequence is 15 residues long. J gave up 6 bases and V 2 bases, and 9 bases lay outside the gene matches. In germline, CDR1 is MGHRA, CDR2 YSYEKL. The CDR3 sequence is CASSQRTGGPSEQYF. The CDR3 DNA follows: TGCGCCAGCAGCCAACGGACGGGAGGGCCATCCGAGCAGTACTTC.

The chain couples TRBV6-5 to TRBJ1-6; no clear D gene. The ends were cut back, 6 bases at V and 8 bases at J, with 17 bases in the middle. The germline V gene has CDR1 MNHEY and CDR2 SVGAGI. CDR3 length: 15 residues. CDR3 DNA sequence: TGTGCCAGCAGCCCCGGGGAAGGGATCTATTCACCCCTCCACTTT. It translates to CASSPGEGIYSPLHF.

V is TRBV5-5 and J is TRBJ2-5, with 7 bases fitting TRBD1. CDR1 is SGHKS and CDR2 is YYEKEE in the germline V gene (reference sequence). V lost 3 bases to trimming and J lost 2 bases; unmatched junction nucleotides: 13. CDR3 size: 17 residues. As DNA, the CDR3 is TGTGCCAGCAGCTGGACACCTTTGGACAGGATACAAGAGACCCAGTACTTC. Translated: CASSWTPLDRIQETQYF.

The CDR3 sequence is CASNEPGYNSPLHF. CDR3 nucleotide sequence: TGCGCCAGCAACGAGCCAGGCTATAATTCACCCCTCCACTTT. The chain carries TRBV5-1 and TRBJ1-6; no definite D call. The CDR3 runs 14 residues. CDR1 and CDR2 (germline): SGHRS, YFSETQ. The V and J ends lost 6 bases and 3 bases respectively, with 10 bases between them.

This clone was counted once. The chain links TRBV7-6 to TRBJ2-1; tentative D call: TRBD2 (6 bases). Germline CDR1 reads SGHVS; CDR2 reads FNYEAQ. The CDR3 runs 16 residues. The V gene lost 1 base and the J gene lost 3 bases, with 13 bases spanning the gap. CDR3 amino acids: CASSLEGVSGYNEQFF. The DNA for the CDR3 is TGTGCCAGCAGCTTAGAAGGTGTTAGCGGCTACAATGAGCAGTTCTTC. The full variable domain, completed using reference TRBV7-6 and TRBJ2-1, is GAGVSQSPRYKVTKRGQDVALRCDPISGHVSLYWYRQALGQGPEFLTYFNYEAQQDKSGLPNDRFSAERPEGSISTLTIQRTEQRDSAMYRCASSLEGVSGYNEQFFGPGTRLTVL.

The rearrangement joins TRBV30 to TRBJ2-7; 10 nucleotides agree with TRBD2. CDR1 GTSNPN and CDR2 SVGIG come from the germline V gene (reference sequence). Trimming cost V 2 bases and J 1 base; bases outside gene matches: 11. This CDR3 is built from 17 residues. Written as DNA, the CDR3 is TGTGCCTGGAGTCCCCTAGCTAGCGGGAGTGTATCCTACGAGCAGTACTTC. Translation: CAWSPLASGSVSYEQYF.

The chain carries TRBV30 and TRBJ2-7; TRBD1 might be the D (6 bases). CDR3 length: 14 amino acids. Trimming pared 3 bases from V and 2 bases from J, leaving 14 bases between. Germline-derived CDR1 and CDR2 are GTSNPN and SVGIG (reference sequence). CDR3 coding DNA: TGTGCCTGGAGCGAGAGGAACAGGGCCTACGAGCAGTACTTC. Translating it yields CAWSERNRAYEQYF.

Only a few counts were recorded for this clone. The rearrangement joins TRBV7-6 to TRBJ2-7; D is perhaps TRBD1 (7 bases). The germline CDR1 and CDR2 sequences are SGHVS and FNYEAQ. This CDR3 has 14 residues. The V and J ends lost 5 bases and 3 bases respectively, with 14 bases between them. CDR3 sequence reads: CASSLQGTLYEQYF. CDR3 DNA: TGTGCCAGCAGCCTACAGGGGACTCTCTACGAGCAGTACTTC.

The CDR3 region is CASRAWTPDPYEQYF. The DNA of the CDR3 is TGTGCCAGCAGGGCCTGGACTCCGGACCCCTACGAGCAGTACTTC. The V gene is TRBV5-5, the J gene TRBJ2-7; weak D call: TRBD2 (5 bases). CDR1 is SGHKS, CDR2 YYEKEE, per germline (reference sequence). Trimming took 5 bases from V and 2 from J, leaving 17 bases between them. The CDR3 totals 15 residues.

Notes on this clone: A much larger clone is a single base away; this may be a read error. V is TRBV2 and J is TRBJ1-1; no definite D call. V was shortened by 6 bases and J by 2 bases, with 4 bases between the two germline ends. The CDR3 has 11 amino acids. The germline gives CDR1 SNHLY, CDR2 FYNNEI. CDR3 amino acids: CASSVNTEAFF. DNA of the CDR3: TGTGCCAGCAGCGTCAACACTGAAGCTTTCTTT.

CDR3 coding DNA: TGCAGCGTGGCCCAACAGGTCAATGAGCAGTTCTTC. Translation: CSVAQQVNEQFF. The chain joins TRBV29-1 to TRBJ2-1, with D tentatively TRBD1 (5 bases). Deletions cut 6 bases from V and 6 bases from J, with 12 bases between. This CDR3 spans 12 amino acids. Germline CDR1 and CDR2: SQVTM and ANQGSEA.

The rearrangement uses TRBV7-2 and TRBJ2-7, with D perhaps TRBD2 (6 bases). The V end lost 2 bases, the J end lost 6 bases, and 11 bases lay between the germline ends. CDR1 and CDR2 (germline): SGHTA, FQGNSA. The CDR3 runs 13 residues. The CDR3 spells CASSLTGEGEQYF. In nucleotides, the CDR3 is TGTGCCAGCAGCTTAACGGGAGAGGGCGAGCAGTACTTC.

The chain's CDR3 is CASSLDRENGYTF. DNA of the CDR3: TGCGCCAGCAGCTTAGACAGAGAGAATGGCTACACCTTC. This sequence joins TRBV5-1 and TRBJ1-2, with D perhaps matching TRBD1 (5 bases). Germline CDR1 and CDR2: SGHRS and YFSETQ. V was pared by 2 bases and J by 6 bases, with 11 bases between. This CDR3 region has 13 residues.

V usage is TRBV6-1 and J usage is TRBJ2-7, with TRBD1 as a possible D gene (5 bases). The CDR3 consists of 12 residues. Between the trimmed V and J ends, which lost 6 bases and 6 bases, there was a span of 12 bases. Germline assignment: CDR1 MNHNS and CDR2 SASEGT. CDR3 loop: CASSEIRGEQYF. The CDR3 DNA reads TGTGCCAGCAGCGAAATAAGGGGCGAGCAGTACTTC.

The chain uses TRBV4-2 and TRBJ1-1, with a possible D match to TRBD1 (5 bases). CDR1 is LGHNA and CDR2 is YNFKEQ in the germline V gene. The CDR3 consists of 15 residues. Trimming removed 7 bases at V and 2 bases at J, with 17 bases between. Written as DNA, the CDR3 is TGTGCCAGCAATAATCAGGGTAACCTAAACACTGAAGCTTTCTTT. This gives the protein CASNNQGNLNTEAFF.

The V gene is TRBV29-1, the J gene TRBJ1-1, with D hard to call. V gave up 8 bases and J gave up 1 base, with 32 bases separating them. Per the germline V gene, CDR1 is SQVTM and CDR2 is ANQGSEA. The CDR3 sequence is 19 residues long. The CDR3, as DNA: TGCAGCTTAACCTCTTGGGGAGGGTCCGACCGACCTACGAACACTGAAGCTTTCTTT. It codes for CSLTSWGGSDRPTNTEAFF.

In nucleotides, the CDR3 is TGTGCCACGGGGACAGGGTACGAGCAGTACTTC. This translates into CATGTGYEQYF. The chain employs TRBV2 and TRBJ2-7; 9 bases are shared with TRBD1. CDR3 length: 11 residues. CDR1 SNHLY and CDR2 FYNNEI come from the germline V gene. The V segment lost 10 bases and the J segment 4 bases; nucleotides outside the gene matches: 2.

There are a few counts of this clone. Its ends do not fully match the called genes, so a read error is possible. V is TRBV7-7 and J is TRBJ1-4, with D unclear. The germline CDR1 and CDR2 sequences are SSHAT and FNYEAQ (reference sequence). CDR3 length: 15 residues. The CDR3 DNA reads TGTGCTAGCAGCCCTGGACTGTCGACTAATGAAAAACTGTTTTTT. It encodes CASSPGLSTNEKLFF.

The chain has TRBV2 and TRBJ1-5; D is ambiguous. Germline CDR1 SNHLY, CDR2 FYNNEI. Deletions cut 3 bases from V and 4 bases from J, with 13 bases between. The CDR3 runs to 15 residues. CDR3 amino acids: CASSDLSQTNQPQHF. The CDR3 DNA follows: TGTGCCAGCAGTGACCTCTCACAGACAAATCAGCCCCAGCATTTT.

The V call is TRBV6-1, the J call TRBJ1-1; D perhaps matches TRBD1 (5 bases). The CDR3 totals 13 residues. The germline V and J ends were trimmed by 7 bases and 2 bases, with 11 bases remaining between them. Germline V CDR1 and CDR2: MNHNS, SASEGT. CDR3 nucleotides: TGTGCCAGCACGCCGGGACTCAACACTGAAGCTTTCTTT. Translation: CASTPGLNTEAFF.

The chain joins TRBV28 to TRBJ1-5, with D possibly TRBD1 on 5 matching bases. With 5 bases removed from V and 6 bases from J, the gap between germline ends came to 14 bases. Germline V CDR1 and CDR2: MDHEN, SYDVKM. The CDR3 is 14 amino acids. The CDR3 protein is CASSPHPRGQPQHF. The CDR3 DNA is TGTGCCAGCAGTCCCCATCCAAGGGGTCAGCCCCAGCATTTT.

This sequence joins TRBV25-1 and TRBJ2-7, with 8 nucleotides matching TRBD2. CDR3 length: 12 residues. The V gene end was trimmed by 3 bases and the J gene end by 9 bases; junction bases not matched to a gene: 4. CDR1 and CDR2 (germline): MGHDK, SYGVNS. DNA for the CDR3: TGTGCCAGCAGTGACGGGGGGGGCGGGCAGTACTTC. It yields the protein CASSDGGGGQYF.